This entry lists 13 T cell receptor beta chains sequenced from one sample in a study of cytomegalovirus exposure and HLA in healthy donors. PCR primers comprised 60 Vbeta and 13 Jbeta primers. The table came from immunoSEQ multiplex PCR; TCRdb's copy has only in-frame clones and leaves some out. This table holds some 150,000 clones, 75% to 90% found once. Input material: PBMCs. These receptors all come from a woman younger than 45 in good health and CMV-seronegative.

The V gene is TRBV5-5, the J gene TRBJ2-5; TRBD2 might be the D (5 bases). Germline V lookup: CDR1 SGHKS, CDR2 YYEKEE (reference sequence). V lost 1 base and J 4 bases, leaving 5 bases between the germline ends. The length of the CDR3 is 12 residues. CDR3 sequence (DNA): TGTGCCAGCAGCTTGCGGGGAGAGACCCAGTACTTC. Translating it yields CASSLRGETQYF.

The chain is built from TRBV10-1 and TRBJ2-5; perhaps TRBD2 as D (6 bases). Near its end, the DNA agrees better with TRBJ2-7, so the J call may be wrong. The length of the CDR3 is 14 residues. Germline-derived CDR1 and CDR2 are WNHNN and SYGVQD (reference sequence). The CDR3 sequence is CASSELRGSYEQYF. Here the CDR3 DNA reads TGCGCCAGCAGTGAGCTTCGGGGGTCCTACGAGCAGTACTTC.

The chain is built from TRBV9 and TRBJ1-3; no definite D call. The V and J ends lost 0 bases and 1 base respectively, with 14 bases between them. The CDR3 extends over 17 amino acids. CDR1 and CDR2 from the germline V gene are SGDLS and YYNGEE. In DNA, the CDR3 is TGTGCCAGCAGCGTAGGTCCGGGAGCAGTATCTGGAAACACCATATATTTT. It translates to CASSVGPGAVSGNTIYF. Full variable domain (rest looked up from reference TRBV9 and TRBJ1-3): DSGVTQTPKHLITATGQRVTLRCSPRSGDLSVYWYQQSLDQGLQFLIQYYNGEERAKGNILERFSAQQFPDLHSELNLSSLELGDSALYFCASSVGPGAVSGNTIYFGEGSWLTVV.

The chain recombines TRBV9 with TRBJ1-1; the match to TRBD1 covers 7 bases. Germline V gene data show CDR1 as SGDLS and CDR2 as YYNGEE. CDR3 size: 16 residues. V gave up 0 bases and J gave up 4 bases; unmatched junction bases: 9. The CDR3 DNA follows: TGTGCCAGCAGCGTAGCTGGCCAGGGGGTGAGCACTGAAGCTTTCTTT. Translating it yields CASSVAGQGVSTEAFF.

The J gene is TRBJ1-2, the V gene TRBV19; 7 bases are shared with TRBD1. The CDR3 has 14 amino acids. Germline V lookup: CDR1 LNHDA, CDR2 SQIVND (reference sequence). V was clipped by 1 base and J by 7 bases; unmatched bases: 6. The CDR3 DNA reads as TGTGCCAGTAGTATAGGAGACAGGGACGGTGGCTACACCTTC. Protein: CASSIGDRDGGYTF.

To note about this clone: Other nucleotide sequences in the sample specify the same CDR3. The chain combines TRBV7-9 with TRBJ2-6; 7 positions match TRBD2. Germline V gives CDR1 SEHNR, CDR2 FQNEAQ (reference sequence). Trimming took 0 bases from V and 4 from J; bases not matched to a gene: 12. The CDR3 runs to 19 residues. The CDR3 loop reads CASSLAALTSTSGANVLTF. CDR3 nucleotides: TGTGCCAGCAGCTTAGCGGCTTTGACTAGCACCTCCGGGGCCAACGTCCTGACTTTC.

V gene TRBV5-5 combines with J gene TRBJ2-5, with 9 nucleotides matching TRBD1. The CDR3 has 15 residues. V trimming: 3 bases; J trimming: 5 bases; junction bases outside the gene matches: 8. Germline V lookup: CDR1 SGHKS, CDR2 YYEKEE (reference sequence). CDR3 nucleotide sequence: TGTGCCAGCAGCTGGACAGGGGAAGGTGGTGAGACCCAGTACTTC. Protein product: CASSWTGEGGETQYF.

The V and J genes are TRBV11-3 and TRBJ2-5; TRBD1 matches 7 bases. From germline, CDR1 is SGHNT and CDR2 YENEEA. The CDR3 length is 15 residues. After removal of 5 bases from V and 2 bases from J, the junction contained 8 bases not matched to a gene. DNA for the CDR3: TGTGCCAGCAGCCGGGGACAGAGCGTACAAGAGACCCAGTACTTC. Amino acids: CASSRGQSVQETQYF.

This clone occurred a few times. The CDR3 protein is CAIRLTENYGYTF. In DNA form, the CDR3 reads TGTGCCATCAGACTGACGGAGAACTATGGCTACACCTTC. The V and J genes are TRBV10-3 and TRBJ1-2; D gene uncertain. V was pared by 6 bases and J by 2 bases, with 10 bases between. The CDR3 covers 13 residues. Germline V gives CDR1 ENHRY, CDR2 SYGVKD.

The genes are TRBV5-1 and TRBJ2-7; 8 bases fit TRBD1. Germline CDR1 is SGHRS and CDR2 is YFSETQ. The CDR3 length is 13 residues. J lost 5 bases, V lost 3 bases, and 4 bases had no gene match. The CDR3, as DNA: TGCGCCAGCAGCTGGACAGGGTGGGACGAGCAGTACTTC. Its protein is CASSWTGWDEQYF.

This rearrangement joins TRBV29-1 to TRBJ1-1; the D is unclear. In germline, CDR1 is SQVTM, CDR2 ANQGSEA. Trimming cost V 5 bases and J 11 bases, with 18 bases left between them. There are 12 residues in the CDR3. CDR3 residues: CSVLLGFREAFF. The CDR3 nucleotides are TGCAGCGTTCTTCTCGGGTTTAGGGAGGCTTTCTTT.

The rearrangement joins TRBV2 to TRBJ2-7; TRBD2 matches 10 bases. V lost 6 bases and J lost 2; bases outside the gene matches: 7. Germline V lookup: CDR1 SNHLY, CDR2 FYNNEI. The CDR3 contains 15 residues. The CDR3: CASRPRTSGPYEQYF. CDR3 bases: TGTGCCAGCAGGCCCAGGACTAGCGGACCCTACGAGCAGTACTTC.

This sequence joins TRBV6-1 and TRBJ2-4; D is possibly TRBD1 (6 bases). The CDR3 consists of 19 residues. V was trimmed by 4 bases and J by 0 bases, leaving 22 bases between them. Looked up from germline, CDR1 is MNHNS and CDR2 is SASEGT. The CDR3 sequence is CASSVGWQGRQLAKNIQYF. DNA for the CDR3: TGTGCCAGCAGTGTTGGTTGGCAGGGGCGCCAGCTAGCCAAAAACATTCAGTACTTC.